This T cell receptor (beta chain) was documented in a study of vaccination and CD4 T cells after COVID-19. The overall study: Each post-COVID sample was drawn after diagnosis, and the median interval was 101 days (range 35 to 161).

This clonotype was seen a handful of times. Its antigen remains unidentified. The treatment here: roughly 11-day PBMC culture with coronavirus spike peptide pools or control peptides (ViraFEST assay). Researchers used the Oncomine TCR Beta short-read assay to sequence DNA from cultured CD4+ T cells. TCRdb called the PCR reads again in MiXCR, with one record for every CDR3 protein. The data show 17,000 or so distinct CDR3 sequences, roughly 24% seen once. V lost 4 bases and J lost 9; bases outside the gene matches: 14. Per germline, CDR1 KGHDR and CDR2 SFDVKD. The CDR3 has 15 residues. Sequenced: cultured CD4+ T cells from blood. This clonotype was obtained from a human donor with COVID-19. The V gene is TRBV24-1, the J gene TRBJ2-7, with 7 bases that match TRBD1. In DNA, the CDR3 is TGTGCCACCAGTGAGGCCGGGACAGTGATAAAAGGGCAGTACTTC. This codes for CATSEAGTVIKGQYF.